What follows is one T cell receptor beta chain and its context. Antigen specificity is unknown. These data originate in a study of vaccination and CD4 T cells after COVID-19. Study context: SARS-CoV-2, HCoV-NL63, HCoV-OC43 and HCoV-229E supplied the overlapping spike peptides used to stimulate cells.

Whole-study findings and limits: Only after vaccination were a median approximately 86% of convalescents' reactive clones seen.

Described treatment: approximately nine-day PBMC culture with coronavirus spike peptide pools or control peptides (ViraFEST assay). Nucleocapsid antibodies negative before and after vaccination showed an absence of prior SARS-CoV-2 infection in the healthy vaccine recipients. Days 3 and 7 saw half the medium replaced with fresh IL-2 medium. The Oncomine TCR Beta short-read assay generated sequence data from the DNA of cultured CD4+ T cells. TCRdb reprocessed the PCR reads via MiXCR and lists one record per CDR3 protein. The table includes 20,000 to 25,000 distinct CDR3 sequences, 60% detected once. Trimming cost V 1 base and J 0 bases, with 11 bases left between them. This CDR3 is 16 amino acids long. Germline CDR1 is SGHVS and CDR2 is FQNEAQ.

This receptor was identified in a human donor who received a COVID-19 vaccine. The material sequenced was CD4+ T cells from blood, cultured in vitro, taken after SARS-CoV-2 vaccination. The chain carries TRBV7-8 and TRBJ2-3, with a tentative D call TRBD1 (6 bases). The CDR3 here is CASSLVTGKSTDTQYF. The DNA for the CDR3 is TGTGCCAGCAGCTTAGTTACAGGGAAGAGCACAGATACGCAGTATTTT.